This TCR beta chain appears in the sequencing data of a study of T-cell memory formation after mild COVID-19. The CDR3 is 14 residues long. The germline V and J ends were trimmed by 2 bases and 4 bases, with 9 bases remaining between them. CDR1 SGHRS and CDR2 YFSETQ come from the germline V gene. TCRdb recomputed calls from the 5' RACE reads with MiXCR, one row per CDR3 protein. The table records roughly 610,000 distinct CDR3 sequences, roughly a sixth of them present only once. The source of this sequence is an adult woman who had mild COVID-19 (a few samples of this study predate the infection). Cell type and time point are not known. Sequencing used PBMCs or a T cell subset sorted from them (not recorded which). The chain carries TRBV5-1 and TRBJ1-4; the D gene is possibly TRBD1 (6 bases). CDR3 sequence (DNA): TGCGCCAGCAGCTTTGACAGGAGTAATGAAAAACTGTTTTTT. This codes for CASSFDRSNEKLFF.